The rows below give T cell receptor beta chains drawn from one sample of a study of T-cell memory formation after mild COVID-19. A single record per CDR3 protein comes from TCRdb applying MiXCR to the 5' RACE reads. The data contain roughly 410,000 distinct CDR3 sequences, approximately 24% of them singletons. Sequencing input: PBMCs or a T cell subset sorted from them (not recorded which). Receptor source: an adult woman who had mild COVID-19 (a few samples of this study predate the infection). Cell type and time point are not known. Each CDR3 is given with its conserved first and last residue. The order of the fields is V gene, J gene, CDR3 protein.

TRBV6-8	TRBJ1-1	CASSWWTEAFF
TRBV2	TRBJ2-1	CASSVRDTYNEQFF
TRBV12-5	TRBJ1-1	CASGWGENTEAFF
TRBV19	TRBJ1-1	CATHGTEAFF
TRBV5-1	TRBJ2-1	CASSWNAGPYNEQFF
TRBV5-1	TRBJ2-6	CASSLVTAGANVLTF
TRBV4-3	TRBJ2-1	CASSQEGGGYNEQFF
TRBV7-3	TRBJ2-7	CASSPTPRQGAYEQYF
TRBV7-2	TRBJ2-5	CASSLSFRGSQETQYF
TRBV2	TRBJ1-6	CASSDWGSNSPLHF
TRBV12-3/TRBV12-4	TRBJ1-6	CASSLEGARSPLHF
TRBV11-2	TRBJ2-1	CASSSALGLAGGPNEQFF
TRBV6-2/TRBV6-3	TRBJ1-2	CASRKHPGQGDGYTF
TRBV12-3/TRBV12-4	TRBJ1-4	CASRSSIRDEKLFF
TRBV5-1	TRBJ1-1	CASSLDRGPVTEAFF
TRBV20-1	TRBJ1-2	CSARHSAAYGYTF
TRBV6-2/TRBV6-3	TRBJ2-7	CASSYPIEEQYF
TRBV7-9	TRBJ1-5	CASSPPGQGARQPQHF
TRBV10-3	TRBJ2-2	CAISQSGQGNTGELFF
TRBV6-4	TRBJ2-3	CASTRGDSTDTQYF
TRBV2	TRBJ2-5	CASTRLAGEQETQYF
TRBV7-3	TRBJ2-3	CASSENPGASTDTQYF
TRBV11-3	TRBJ2-1	CASSPTGEAYNEQFF
TRBV20-1	TRBJ2-1	CSAVWTSGSLYNEQFF
TRBV24-1	TRBJ2-3	CATSDFGRTDTQYF
TRBV20-1	TRBJ1-2	CSARGTGLKGYGYTF
TRBV5-6	TRBJ2-1	CASSFSVNEQFF
TRBV6-1	TRBJ1-1	CASSEGSGNTEAFF
TRBV7-9	TRBJ2-7	CASSLSGKSYEQYF
TRBV4-3	TRBJ1-4	CASSLGQDPTNEKLFF
TRBV5-1	TRBJ2-6	CASSPGPSSGANVLTF
TRBV4-3	TRBJ1-2	CASSQAGGQSYGYTF
TRBV6-6	TRBJ2-5	CASRVQGSAKQTQYF
TRBV7-3	TRBJ2-3	CASSHRPGRSGGDTQYF
TRBV23-1	TRBJ2-2	CASNGLAGADGELFF
TRBV12-3/TRBV12-4	TRBJ2-1	CASKHSDRGDEQFF
TRBV7-2	TRBJ2-7	CASSPPDRTYEQYF
TRBV6-2/TRBV6-3	TRBJ2-2	CASGGQGATGELFF
TRBV7-6	TRBJ2-1	CASSLDVRNNEQFF
TRBV7-9	TRBJ1-2	CASSTGGHGYTF
TRBV2	TRBJ2-5	CASSGRDRTIQETQYF
TRBV4-1	TRBJ2-5	CASSQRGLAGGETQYF
TRBV3-1	TRBJ2-1	CASSQVQGGLRFNEQFF